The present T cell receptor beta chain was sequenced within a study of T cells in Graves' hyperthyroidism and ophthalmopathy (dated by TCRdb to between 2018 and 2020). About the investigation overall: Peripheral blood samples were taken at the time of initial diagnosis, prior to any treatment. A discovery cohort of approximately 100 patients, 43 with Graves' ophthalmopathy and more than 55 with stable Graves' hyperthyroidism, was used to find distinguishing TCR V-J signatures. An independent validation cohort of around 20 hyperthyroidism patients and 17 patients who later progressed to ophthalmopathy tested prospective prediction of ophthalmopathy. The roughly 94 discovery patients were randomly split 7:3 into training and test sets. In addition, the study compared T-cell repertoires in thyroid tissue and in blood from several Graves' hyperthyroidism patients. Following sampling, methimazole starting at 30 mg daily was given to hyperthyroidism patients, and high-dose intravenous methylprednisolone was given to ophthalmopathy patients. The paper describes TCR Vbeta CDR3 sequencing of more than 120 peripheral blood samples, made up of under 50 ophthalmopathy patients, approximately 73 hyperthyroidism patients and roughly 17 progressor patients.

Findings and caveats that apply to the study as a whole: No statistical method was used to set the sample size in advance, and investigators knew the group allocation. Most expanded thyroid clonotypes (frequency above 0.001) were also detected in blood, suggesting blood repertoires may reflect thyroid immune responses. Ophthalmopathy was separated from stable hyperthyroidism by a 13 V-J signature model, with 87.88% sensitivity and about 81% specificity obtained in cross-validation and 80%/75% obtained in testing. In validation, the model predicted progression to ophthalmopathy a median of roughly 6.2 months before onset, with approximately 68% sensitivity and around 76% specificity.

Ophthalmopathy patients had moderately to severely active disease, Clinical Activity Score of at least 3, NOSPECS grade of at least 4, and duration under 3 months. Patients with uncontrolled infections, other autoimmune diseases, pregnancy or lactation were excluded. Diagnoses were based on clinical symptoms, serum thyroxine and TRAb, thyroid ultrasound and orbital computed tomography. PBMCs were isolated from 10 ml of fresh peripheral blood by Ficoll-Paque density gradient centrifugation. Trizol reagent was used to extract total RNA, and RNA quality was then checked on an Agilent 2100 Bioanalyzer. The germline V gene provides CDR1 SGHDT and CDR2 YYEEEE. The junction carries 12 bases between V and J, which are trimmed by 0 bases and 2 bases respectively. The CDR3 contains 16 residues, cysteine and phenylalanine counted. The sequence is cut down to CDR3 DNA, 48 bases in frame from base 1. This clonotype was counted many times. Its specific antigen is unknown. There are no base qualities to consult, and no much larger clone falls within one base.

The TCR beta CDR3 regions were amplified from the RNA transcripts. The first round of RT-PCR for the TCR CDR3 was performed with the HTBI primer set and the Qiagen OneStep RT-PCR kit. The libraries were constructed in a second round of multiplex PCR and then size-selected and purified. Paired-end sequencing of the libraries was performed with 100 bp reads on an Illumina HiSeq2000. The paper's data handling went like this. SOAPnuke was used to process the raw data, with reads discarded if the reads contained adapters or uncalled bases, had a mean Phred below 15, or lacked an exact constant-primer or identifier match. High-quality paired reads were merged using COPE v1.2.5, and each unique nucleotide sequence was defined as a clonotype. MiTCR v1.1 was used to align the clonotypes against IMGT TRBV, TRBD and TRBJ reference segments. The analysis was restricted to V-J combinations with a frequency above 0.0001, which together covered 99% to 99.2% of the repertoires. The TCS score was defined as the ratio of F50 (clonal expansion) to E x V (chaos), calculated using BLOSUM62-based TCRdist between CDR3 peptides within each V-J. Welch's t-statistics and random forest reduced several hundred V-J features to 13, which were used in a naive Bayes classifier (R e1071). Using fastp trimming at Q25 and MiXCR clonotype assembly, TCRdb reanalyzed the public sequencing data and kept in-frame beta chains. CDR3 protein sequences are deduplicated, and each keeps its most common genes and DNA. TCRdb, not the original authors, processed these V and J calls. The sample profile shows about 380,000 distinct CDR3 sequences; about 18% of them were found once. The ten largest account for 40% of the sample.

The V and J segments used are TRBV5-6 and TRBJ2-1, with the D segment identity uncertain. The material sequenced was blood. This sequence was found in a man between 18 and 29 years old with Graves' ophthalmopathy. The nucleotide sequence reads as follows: TGTGCCAGCAGCTTGGTGGGTGGTGGCCCCTACAATGAGCAGTTCTTC. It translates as CASSLVGGGPYNEQFF.